This T cell receptor (beta chain) was profiled in a study of cytomegalovirus exposure and HLA in healthy donors. The CDR3 runs 14 residues. The germline V gene has CDR1 LNHDA and CDR2 SQIVND (reference sequence). Trimming removed 4 bases from V and 7 bases from J; junction bases left unmatched: 9. PCR primers comprised 60 Vbeta and 13 Jbeta primers. Profiling relied on immunoSEQ multiplex PCR, and the TCRdb table lists in-frame clones only, not all of them. The table lists 150,000 to 200,000 clones, around 76% of them singletons. The chain couples TRBV19 to TRBJ1-1, with 7 positions matching TRBD1. The origin of this receptor is a female donor in good health and CMV-seronegative. Sequencing was carried out using PBMCs. CDR3 loop: CASSRRTGEYEAFF. In DNA form, the CDR3 reads TGTGCCAGTAGTAGACGGACAGGCGAATATGAAGCTTTCTTT.